This T cell receptor (beta chain) comes out of a study of cytomegalovirus exposure and HLA in healthy donors. Findings and caveats of the study: In an earlier analysis, about 87% or about 30%: the productive usage of most TCR beta V segments. Solely CMV serostatus was available to characterize immune exposure. Sequencing probably produced one cluster of sequence variants that were highly shared.

With respect to this clone: What it recognizes is unknown.

Trimming took off 8 bases at V and 2 bases at J, with 12 bases between the two ends. The CDR3 consists of 13 residues. Germline lookup yields CDR1 SNHLY and CDR2 FYNNEI. The PCR ran on 60 Vbeta and 13 Jbeta primers. Sequencing used immunoSEQ multiplex PCR; TCRdb keeps in-frame clones, though not all of them. This table has roughly 160,000 clones, 87% appearing once. The genes are TRBV2 and TRBJ2-5; no clear D gene. Sequencing was performed on PBMCs. The TCR was taken from a woman aged 25-40 years in good health and CMV-seronegative. The CDR3 region is CASEEVGQETQYF. The DNA of the CDR3 is TGTGCCAGCGAGGAAGTTGGGCAAGAGACCCAGTACTTC.